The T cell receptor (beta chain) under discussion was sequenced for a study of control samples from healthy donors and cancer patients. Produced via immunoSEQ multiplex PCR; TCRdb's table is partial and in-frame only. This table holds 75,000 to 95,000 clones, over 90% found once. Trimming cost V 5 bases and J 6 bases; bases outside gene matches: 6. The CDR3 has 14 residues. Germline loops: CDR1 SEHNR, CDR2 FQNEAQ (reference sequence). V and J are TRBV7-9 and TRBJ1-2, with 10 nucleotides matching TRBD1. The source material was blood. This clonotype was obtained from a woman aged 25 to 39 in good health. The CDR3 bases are TGTGCCAGCAGCATGGACAGGGGGTGGGATGGCTACACCTTC. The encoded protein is CASSMDRGWDGYTF.